A single sample is the source of the 6 T cell receptor beta chains below, sequenced in a study of blood T cell repertoires in COVID-19 (dated by TCRdb to the early 2020s). Library construction relied on the immunoSEQ multiplex PCR assay. TCRdb limited this immuneACCESS table to in-frame rearrangements with V and J called. A share of clones is missing; checked studies link under half to unresolved V genes, and the rest is unexplained. The sample has roughly 200,000 clones on record, about 81% of them singletons. Together, the top ten hold 12% of the sample. Sequencing input: peripheral blood. These receptors originate from a woman of 80 years or more with COVID-19, enrolled during active disease.

This chain joins TRBV2 and TRBJ2-1, with 13 nucleotides matching TRBD2. The trim removed 5 bases at V and 10 bases at J, leaving 11 bases unmatched. The CDR3 totals 16 residues. Germline V CDR1 and CDR2: SNHLY, FYNNEI. CDR3 coding DNA: TGTGCCAGCAGTTTAGGACCGACTAGCGGGGGGAGAGAGCAGTTCTTC. As protein: CASSLGPTSGGREQFF.

The chain couples TRBV9 to TRBJ2-1; no firm D call. The V and J ends lost 0 bases and 2 bases respectively, with 9 bases between them. CDR1 SGDLS and CDR2 YYNGEE come from the germline V gene. The CDR3 runs 15 residues. As DNA, the CDR3 is TGTGCCAGCAGCGTAGAGGAGCGAGCCTACAATGAGCAGTTCTTC. Protein: CASSVEERAYNEQFF.

The V gene is TRBV5-1, the J gene TRBJ2-1, with D unclear. The germline V gene has CDR1 SGHRS and CDR2 YFSETQ. The V and J ends lost 5 bases and 4 bases respectively, with 10 bases between them. The CDR3 runs to 13 residues. The CDR3 protein is CASRINGYNEQFF. The CDR3 region has the DNA TGCGCCAGCAGGATTAACGGTTACAATGAGCAGTTCTTC.

The CDR3 region has the DNA TGTGCCAGTAGAGGGGTTAATGAAAAACTGTTTTTT. Its protein is CASRGVNEKLFF. This chain uses TRBV19 with TRBJ1-4; perhaps TRBD1 as D (5 bases). The CDR3 spans 12 residues. V lost 6 bases, J lost 4 bases, and 6 bases lay in between. Germline CDR1 reads LNHDA; CDR2 reads SQIVND (reference sequence). Drawing the rest from reference TRBV19 and TRBJ1-4, the complete variable domain is DGGITQSPKYLFRKEGQNVTLSCEQNLNHDAMYWYRQDPGQGLRLIYYSQIVNDFQKGDIAEGYSVSREKKESFPLTVTSAQKNPTAFYLCASRGVNEKLFFGSGTQLSVL.

V is TRBV6-6 and J is TRBJ2-1; 15 nucleotides align to TRBD2. The CDR3 totals 20 residues. The trim removed 5 bases at V and 5 bases at J, leaving 16 bases unmatched. Germline CDR1 is MNHNY and CDR2 is SVGAGI (reference sequence). CDR3 protein: CASSHPTTGTSGGSDNEQFF. For the CDR3, the DNA is TGTGCCAGCAGTCACCCCACTACAGGGACTAGCGGGGGGTCCGACAATGAGCAGTTCTTC.

This clone has only a few counts. The rearrangement uses TRBV30 and TRBJ1-5, with a tentative D call TRBD1 (6 bases). Trimming removed 3 bases at V and 4 bases at J, with 16 bases between. This CDR3 has 15 amino acids. In germline, CDR1 is GTSNPN, CDR2 SVGIG (reference sequence). The CDR3 here is CAWSSGTTRNQPQHF. CDR3 DNA sequence: TGTGCCTGGAGCTCCGGGACAACTAGAAATCAGCCCCAGCATTTT.